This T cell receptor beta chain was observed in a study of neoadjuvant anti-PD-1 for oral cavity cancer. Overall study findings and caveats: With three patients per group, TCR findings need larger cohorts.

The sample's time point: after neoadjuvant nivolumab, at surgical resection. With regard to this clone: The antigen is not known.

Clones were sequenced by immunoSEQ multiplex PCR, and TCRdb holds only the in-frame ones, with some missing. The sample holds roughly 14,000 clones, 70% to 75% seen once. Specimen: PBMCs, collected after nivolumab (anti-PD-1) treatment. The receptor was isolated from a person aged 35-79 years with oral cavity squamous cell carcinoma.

The CDR3, as DNA: TGTGCCAGCAAGTCAGCGGGAGGGGAGTACGAGCAGTACTTC. Protein product: CASKSAGGEYEQYF. V is TRBV6-1 and J is TRBJ2-7, with TRBD2 matching 10 bases. V trimming: 7 bases; J trimming: 4 bases; junction bases outside the gene matches: 7. The CDR3 runs 14 residues. Looked up from germline, CDR1 is MNHNS and CDR2 is SASEGT.